The rows below give T cell receptor beta chains drawn from one sample of a study of immune evolution from preneoplasia to lung adenocarcinoma. Clones were sequenced by immunoSEQ multiplex PCR, and TCRdb holds only the in-frame ones, with some missing. The sample consists of 6,200 or so clones, about 75% of them appearing once. The sequenced material came from FFPE minimally invasive lung adenocarcinoma tissue. These receptors came from a person between 55 and 80 years old with lung adenocarcinoma. Both conserved end residues are part of each CDR3. A D gene is named only where the DNA matches it firmly. Clone sizes are given selectively: once, few, many, or a class where the clone is expanded.

13 | . | . | TRBJ1-1 | TRBV27 | TGTGCCAGCAGTTTAACGGGTACCGCTGAAGCTTTCTTT | CASSLTGTAEAFF
16 | . | . | TRBJ2-6 | TRBV27 | TGTGCCAGCAGTCGATCCAGTAACTCTGGGGCCAACGTCCTGACTTTC | CASSRSSNSGANVLTF
15 | . | . | TRBJ1-2 | TRBV30 | TGTGCCTTGCACCTCCTGGGGGCAAGGCTCTATGGCTACACCTTC | CALHLLGARLYGYTF
15 | TRBD1 | . | TRBJ2-1 | TRBV6-1 | TGTGCCAGCAGTGAAGAAGGGACAGGGGGCAATGAGCAGTTCTTC | CASSEEGTGGNEQFF
14 | . | . | TRBJ1-6 | TRBV15 | TGTGCCACCAGCTTCCCTGATGGGGTTAAACCCCTCCACTTT | CATSFPDGVKPLHF
13 | TRBD2 | . | TRBJ2-1 | TRBV2 | TGTGCCAGCAGTGATCAACTAGCGGGTGAGCAGTTCTTC | CASSDQLAGEQFF
11 | . | . | TRBJ1-1 | TRBV28 | TGTGCCAGCGGCGTGCGAGCTGAAGCTTTCTTT | CASGVRAEAFF
14 | TRBD1 | once | TRBJ2-2 | TRBV10-3 | TGTGCCATCAGTGGGGCAGGGGGTGACGGGGAGCTGTTTTTT | CAISGAGGDGELFF
12 | . | . | TRBJ2-1 | TRBV7-3 | TGTGCCAGCAGCCCCCAGGGCAATGAGCAGTTCTTC | CASSPQGNEQFF
13 | . | once | TRBJ1-5 | TRBV6-1 | TGTGCCAGCAGTGTTAGGGTGGATCAGCCCCAGCATTTT | CASSVRVDQPQHF
13 | . | . | TRBJ1-5 | TRBV11-2 | TGTGCCAGCAGCTTAGAAGGGGATCAGCCCCAGCATTTT | CASSLEGDQPQHF
15 | TRBD1 | . | TRBJ1-2 | TRBV7-2 | TGTGCCAGCAGCATTTACCGGGACAGGGGGCAAGGCTACACCTTC | CASSIYRDRGQGYTF
18 | . | few | TRBJ2-3 | TRBV6-1 | TGTGCCAGCAGTGAAGCGCCTGGAGGGGGAGGGCCCACAGATACGCAGTATTTT | CASSEAPGGGGPTDTQYF
14 | . | . | TRBJ2-3 | TRBV9 | TGTGCCAGCAGCAGGACCCTGGGAGTGGATACGCAGTATTTT | CASSRTLGVDTQYF
15 | . | . | TRBJ2-3 | TRBV6-1 | TGTGCCAGCAGTGAAGGGAACAGGGGCACAGATACGCAGTATTTT | CASSEGNRGTDTQYF
14 | TRBD1 | few | TRBJ1-6 | TRBV30 | TGTGCCTTCAGACAGGACAGGGCTAATTCACCCCTCCACTTT | CAFRQDRANSPLHF
15 | . | . | TRBJ1-3 | TRBV28 | TGTGCCAGCGGAGATATATTTCGCTCTGGAAACACCATATATTTT | CASGDIFRSGNTIYF
11 | . | . | TRBJ2-3 | TRBV2 | TGTGCCAGCAAGATGGGAGATACGCAGTATTTT | CASKMGDTQYF
15 | . | . | TRBJ2-2 | TRBV19 | TGTGCCAGTAGTATATGGCGGGACGGGACCGGGGAGCTGTTTTTT | CASSIWRDGTGELFF
15 | . | . | TRBJ1-3 | TRBV28 | TGTGCCAGCAGTTTAAGTGGGGGATCTGGAAACACCATATATTTT | CASSLSGGSGNTIYF
14 | . | once | TRBJ1-1 | TRBV9 | TGTGCCAGCAGCGTAGGGCGGTTGAACACTGAAGCTTTCTTT | CASSVGRLNTEAFF
14 | TRBD2 | . | TRBJ2-7 | TRBV28 | TGTGCCAGCAGTTTAGGCGGGGGGCCCTACGAGCAGTACTTC | CASSLGGGPYEQYF
15 | TRBD1 | . | TRBJ2-7 | TRBV6-6 | TGTGCCAGCAGTTACGGGTTACAGGGGCGTTCCGGGCAGTACTTC | CASSYGLQGRSGQYF
12 | . | once | TRBJ1-2 | TRBV11-2 | TGTGCCAGCAGCTACCGGGGACACGGCTACACCTTC | CASSYRGHGYTF
14 | . | few | TRBJ2-5 | TRBV18 | TGTGCCAGCTCTCTCACAGGGTACCAAGAGACCCAGTACTTC | CASSLTGYQETQYF
15 | TRBD2 | . | TRBJ2-1 | TRBV6-4 | TGTGCCAGCAGAGGGGAAGCGGGGGGTTACAATGAGCAGTTCTTC | CASRGEAGGYNEQFF
13 | TRBD1 | once | TRBJ1-1 | TRBV2 | TGTGCCAGCAGTGGAGACAGGGCGGTTGAAGCTTTCTTT | CASSGDRAVEAFF
15 | . | . | TRBJ1-2 | TRBV7-2 | TGTGCCAGCAGCAGCCGGGACCTAGCTAACTATGGCTACACCTTC | CASSSRDLANYGYTF
16 | TRBD1 | . | TRBJ2-2 | TRBV5-6 | TGTGCCAGCAGCCGAGGGGCAGGGGGCGATACCGGGGAGCTGTTTTTT | CASSRGAGGDTGELFF
16 | . | . | TRBJ1-2 | TRBV28 | TGTGCCAGCAGTTCTCCTACCCTCACCGGGAGGGACGGCTACACCTTC | CASSSPTLTGRDGYTF
13 | . | once | TRBJ2-2 | TRBV11-2 | TGTGCCAGCAGCTTCGTAAGGGGCGGGGAGCTGTTTTTT | CASSFVRGGELFF
13 | . | . | TRBJ1-2 | TRBV14 | TGTGCCAGCAGCCAACTGGGGTCGAACCGCTACACCTTC | CASSQLGSNRYTF
16 | TRBD2 | . | TRBJ2-1 | TRBV7-3 | TGTGCCAGCAGCCAAGCGGGACTGGAAAGATACAATGAGCAGTTCTTC | CASSQAGLERYNEQFF
15 | TRBD1 | . | TRBJ1-5 | TRBV6-5 | TGTGCCAGCAGTTACACAACAGGGGGAGATCAGCCCCAGCATTTT | CASSYTTGGDQPQHF
12 | . | . | TRBJ1-5 | TRBV7-9 | TGTGCCAGCAGCTTAAGTGGGAATCCCCAGCATTTT | CASSLSGNPQHF
15 | TRBD1 | . | TRBJ2-7 | TRBV5-6 | TGTGCCAGCAGTCCTCCGGGACAGGGGTCCTACGAGCAGTACTTC | CASSPPGQGSYEQYF
15 | . | . | TRBJ1-4 | TRBV19 | TGTGCCAGTAGTAGGCTGATAGGGTCGGATGAAAAACTGTTTTTT | CASSRLIGSDEKLFF
12 | TRBD2 | . | TRBJ2-7 | TRBV25-1 | TGTGCCAGCCGAGGGACTAGCGGGAAGCAGTACTTC | CASRGTSGKQYF
15 | . | . | TRBJ2-2 | TRBV6-5 | TGTGCCAGCAGGGAGGACAGCACGAACACCGGGGAGCTGTTTTTT | CASREDSTNTGELFF
14 | . | . | TRBJ2-7 | TRBV6-5 | TGTGCCAGCAGTTACCGAACGGGGGCGCTCGAGCAGTACTTC | CASSYRTGALEQYF
16 | . | . | TRBJ2-1 | TRBV28 | TGTGCCAGCTTTAAACTTCGGGGGGCCGGTTCGGGTGAGCAGTTCTTC | CASFKLRGAGSGEQFF
12 | . | . | TRBJ1-2 | TRBV2 | TGTGCCAGCAGCGTGGGGGGCTATGGCTACACCTTC | CASSVGGYGYTF
14 | TRBD1 | . | TRBJ2-7 | TRBV19 | TGTGCCAGTAGTATCAGGGGGAAATCCTACGAGCAGTACTTC | CASSIRGKSYEQYF
15 | TRBD1 | . | TRBJ2-5 | TRBV27 | TGTGCCAGCAGTCTGGGACAGGGCTGGGGGGAGACCCAGTACTTC | CASSLGQGWGETQYF
13 | . | . | TRBJ1-2 | TRBV2 | TGTGCCAGCTGGTCGCGGGTTAACTATGGCTACACCTTC | CASWSRVNYGYTF
16 | TRBD1 | . | TRBJ1-1 | TRBV7-2 | TGTGCCAGCAGCTTAGGGCAGGGGGTATTCAAATTAGAAGCTTTCTTT | CASSLGQGVFKLEAFF
15 | . | . | TRBJ1-2 | TRBV6-1 | TGTGCCAGCAGCACAGGGTTCCGGGGCTACTATGGCTACACCTTC | CASSTGFRGYYGYTF
13 | TRBD1 | . | TRBJ1-2 | TRBV7-9 | TGTGCCAGCAGCGCGACAGGGAACTATGGCTACACCTTC | CASSATGNYGYTF